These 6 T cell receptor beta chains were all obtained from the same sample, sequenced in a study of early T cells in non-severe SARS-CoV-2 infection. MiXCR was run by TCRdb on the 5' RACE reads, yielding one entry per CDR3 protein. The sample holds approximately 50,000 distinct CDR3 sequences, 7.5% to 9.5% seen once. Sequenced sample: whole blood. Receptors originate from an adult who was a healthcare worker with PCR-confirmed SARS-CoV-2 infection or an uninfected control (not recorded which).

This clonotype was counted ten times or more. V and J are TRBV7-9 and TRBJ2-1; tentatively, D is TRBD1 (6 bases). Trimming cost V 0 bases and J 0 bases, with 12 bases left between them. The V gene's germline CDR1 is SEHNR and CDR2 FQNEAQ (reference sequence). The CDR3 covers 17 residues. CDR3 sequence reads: CASSLARGTPSYNEQFF. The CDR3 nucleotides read TGTGCCAGCAGCTTAGCGAGGGGGACACCCTCCTACAATGAGCAGTTCTTC.

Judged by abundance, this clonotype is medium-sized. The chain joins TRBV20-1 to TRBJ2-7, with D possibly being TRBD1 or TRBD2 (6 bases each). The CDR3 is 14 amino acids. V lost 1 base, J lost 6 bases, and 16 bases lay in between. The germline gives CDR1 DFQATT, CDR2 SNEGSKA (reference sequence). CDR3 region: CSARGGARLIEQYF. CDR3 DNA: TGCAGTGCTAGAGGGGGGGCTCGGTTGATCGAGCAGTACTTC.

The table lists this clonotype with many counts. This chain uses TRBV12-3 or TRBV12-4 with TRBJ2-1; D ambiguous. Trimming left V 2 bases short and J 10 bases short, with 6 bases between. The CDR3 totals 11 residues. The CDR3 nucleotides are TGTGCCAGCAGTTTAACGGAAGAGCAGTTCTTC. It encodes CASSLTEEQFF.

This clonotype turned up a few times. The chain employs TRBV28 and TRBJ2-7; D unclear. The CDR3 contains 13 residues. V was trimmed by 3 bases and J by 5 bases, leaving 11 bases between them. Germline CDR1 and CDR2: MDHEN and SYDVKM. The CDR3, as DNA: TGTGCCAGCAGTTTGGCAGGTTCCCACGAGCAGTACTTC. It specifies CASSLAGSHEQYF.

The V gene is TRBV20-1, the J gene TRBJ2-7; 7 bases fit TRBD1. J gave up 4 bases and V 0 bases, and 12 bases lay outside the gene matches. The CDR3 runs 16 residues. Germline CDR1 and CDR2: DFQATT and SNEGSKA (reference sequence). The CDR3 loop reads CSARDTRTGVRYEQYF. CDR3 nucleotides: TGCAGTGCTAGAGATACCCGGACAGGAGTTAGATACGAGCAGTACTTC.

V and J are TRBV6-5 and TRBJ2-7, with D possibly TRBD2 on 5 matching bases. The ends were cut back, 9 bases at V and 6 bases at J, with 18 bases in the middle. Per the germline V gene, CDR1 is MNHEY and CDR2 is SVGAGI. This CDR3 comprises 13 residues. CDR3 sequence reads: CASSFPGNGEQYF. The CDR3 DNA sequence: TGTGCCAGTTCTTTCCCGGGAAATGGCGAGCAGTACTTC.